This T cell receptor (beta chain) was captured by sequencing in a study of response to subunit inactivated influenza vaccine (dated by TCRdb to the late 2010s). Study-level background: Deep quantitative T cell receptor repertoire profiling was used in the study to track responses to a trivalent subunit inactivated influenza vaccine. General findings and caveats noted by the study authors: According to the authors, only a limited number of new T cells may be recruited by each seasonal influenza vaccination.

Library preparation used RT-PCR. Sequencing was performed on an Illumina HiSeq 2500. Clones were called with MiXCR by TCRdb after fastp trimmed the public reads at Q25, and only in-frame beta chains were retained. Rows matching on CDR3 protein sequence are summarized as one entry with the most common DNA and genes. This sample has about 780,000 distinct CDR3 sequences in its table, and around 20% of those were observed once. In total, the top ten clones hold approximately 10% of the sample. Between the V and J ends, shortened by 0 bases and 4 bases respectively, the junction contains 10 bases. CDR3 length: 14 amino acids, cysteine to phenylalanine. Only the CDR3 DNA is retained, 42 bases long and in frame from the first base. CDR1 and CDR2 were assigned from the germline V gene (reference sequence) as SGHKS and YYEKEE. This clonotype was observed a few times. Its cognate antigen has yet to be identified. Base-call qualities are not available, and no considerably larger clone is one nucleotide away.

This TCR was recovered from a man in his fifties who received an inactivated influenza vaccine. Donor details come from another sample of the same person, matched by shared clones. Specimen: PBMCs from blood, collected roughly 5 days after vaccination. Recombination joined TRBV5-5 with TRBJ2-5; the D gene cannot be resolved reliably. The CDR3 region: CASSLEASRETQYF. The sequenced DNA is TGTGCCAGCAGCTTGGAGGCCAGCCGAGAGACCCAGTACTTC. Reference TRBV5-5 and TRBJ2-5 proteins supply the regions before and after the CDR3; the full variable domain is: DAGVTQSPTHLIKTRGQQVTLRCSPISGHKSVSWYQQVLGQGPQFIFQYYEKEERGRGNFPDRFSARQFPNYSSELNVNALLLGDSALYLCASSLEASRETQYFGPGTRLLVL.